This T cell receptor (beta chain) was recovered during a study of chemoradiotherapy in HPV16-positive cancers. General study findings and limits: In HPV16-positive patients, HPV-responsive T-cell expansion tracked better recurrence-free survival. Candidate HPV-specific clones and E7-related TCR motifs grew in tumor during treatment. The functional HPV-specific definition rests on just a couple of HPV16-positive patients.

Measured with immunoSEQ multiplex PCR; TCRdb has only the in-frame clones, and not every one. Among some 5,000 clones listed, roughly 77% were seen once. Regarding this clone: The antigen is undetermined.

Trimming cost V 6 bases and J 2 bases, with 12 bases left between them. This CDR3 contains 13 residues. In germline, CDR1 is SGHDT, CDR2 YYEEEE. The J gene is TRBJ2-7, the V gene TRBV5-6; unclear D gene. The sequence derives from a human donor with HPV-associated anogenital cancer. Sequencing used tumor tissue, obtained from a patient who underwent chemoradiotherapy. CDR3: CASTLWSPYEQYF. The CDR3 region has the DNA TGTGCCAGCACCCTGTGGTCCCCCTACGAGCAGTACTTC.